Presented here are 31 T cell receptor beta chains from one specimen sequenced in a study of cytomegalovirus exposure and HLA in healthy donors. TCRdb's table, derived via immunoSEQ multiplex PCR, lists solely in-frame clones and lacks some. Seen here are under 75,000 clones, 95% observed once, and the top ten hold about 6.5%. The sample was PBMCs. The receptors were sampled from a woman aged 18-29 years in good health and CMV-seropositive.

V and J are TRBV19 and TRBJ2-3, with D perhaps TRBD2 (7 bases). In germline, CDR1 is LNHDA, CDR2 SQIVND (reference sequence). The V end lost 3 bases, the J end lost 2 bases, and 12 bases lay between the germline ends. The CDR3 is 15 amino acids. The CDR3 loop is CASSIGRGLTDTQYF. The CDR3 bases are TGTGCCAGTAGTATTGGGCGGGGGCTCACAGATACGCAGTATTTT.

The V call is TRBV19, the J call TRBJ1-5, with TRBD1 matching 7 bases. V was pared by 8 bases and J by 4 bases, with 5 bases of the junction left unmatched. The CDR3 covers 13 residues. Germline CDR1 is LNHDA and CDR2 is SQIVND (reference sequence). For the CDR3, the DNA is TGTGCCAGTGCGGTACAGGGGAATCAGCCCCAGCATTTT. Translated: CASAVQGNQPQHF.

V is TRBV28 and J is TRBJ1-6; 8 nucleotides line up with TRBD1. Per germline, CDR1 MDHEN and CDR2 SYDVKM. The CDR3 has 15 amino acids. Trimming at V came to 3 bases and at J to 15 bases, leaving 13 bases not matched to a gene. The CDR3 DNA is TGTGCCAGCAGTTTGTGGTTGGGGACAGGAGGTCTCCTCCACTTT. This gives the protein CASSLWLGTGGLLHF.

To note about this clone: This sample includes further DNA sequences coding for the same CDR3. The rearrangement joins TRBV20-1 to TRBJ1-1; the D is unclear. The V end was cut by 2 bases, the J end by 7 bases, with 8 bases between. The CDR3 length is 11 residues. Germline lookup yields CDR1 DFQATT and CDR2 SNEGSKA (reference sequence). The CDR3 DNA sequence: TGCAGTGCTAGATCCGGGGTTGAAGCTTTCTTT. This gives the protein CSARSGVEAFF.

V and J are TRBV28 and TRBJ1-5, with 7 bases lining up with TRBD1. Germline V gene lookup returns CDR1 MDHEN and CDR2 SYDVKM. J lost 6 bases, V lost 2 bases, and 7 bases had no gene match. The CDR3 runs to 15 residues. The CDR3 DNA follows: TGTGCCAGCAGTTTAGGACAGGTGAAGGGTCAGCCCCAGCATTTT. Its protein is CASSLGQVKGQPQHF.

The chain joins TRBV9 to TRBJ2-1, with TRBD1 matching over 10 bases. The CDR3 loop spans 16 amino acids. J was trimmed by 8 bases and V by 2 bases; bases with no gene match: 10. In germline, CDR1 is SGDLS, CDR2 YYNGEE. The DNA of the CDR3 is TGTGCCAGCAGCGTGTCCGGGACAGGGGATATGGATGAGCAGTTCTTC. This translates into CASSVSGTGDMDEQFF. The entire variable domain, with the rest obtained from reference TRBV9 and TRBJ2-1, is as follows: DSGVTQTPKHLITATGQRVTLRCSPRSGDLSVYWYQQSLDQGLQFLIQYYNGEERAKGNILERFSAQQFPDLHSELNLSSLELGDSALYFCASSVSGTGDMDEQFFGPGTRLTVL.

This sequence joins TRBV5-1 and TRBJ1-6; 10 nucleotides agree with TRBD1. The CDR3 runs to 16 residues. Trimming removed 2 bases from V and 10 bases from J; junction bases left unmatched: 9. Germline lookup yields CDR1 SGHRS and CDR2 YFSETQ. CDR3 DNA sequence: TGCGCCAGCAGCTTTATCCCGGGACAGGGGAACTCACCCCTCCACTTT. Protein sequence: CASSFIPGQGNSPLHF.

The gene calls are TRBV27 and TRBJ1-3; TRBD1 might be the D (5 bases). V was cut by 5 bases and J by 1 base, with 15 bases left in between. The CDR3 loop spans 16 amino acids. Germline-derived CDR1 and CDR2 are MNHEY and SMNVEV (reference sequence). The CDR3: CASSRRPGQSGNTIYF. As DNA, the CDR3 is TGTGCCAGCAGTCGACGACCTGGACAATCTGGAAACACCATATATTTT.

A single count supports this clone. The genes are TRBV28 and TRBJ1-4; D is uncertain. Germline V lookup: CDR1 MDHEN, CDR2 SYDVKM. CDR3 length: 14 residues. Deletions cut 3 bases from V and 7 bases from J, with 12 bases between. As DNA, the CDR3 is TGTGCCAGCAGTTTCCCCCCGGAGGTTGAAAAACTGTTTTTT. Translation: CASSFPPEVEKLFF.

The CDR3 DNA reads TGTGCCAGCAGTTACAAGCGGGGGGCAGAGACCCAGTACTTC. It specifies CASSYKRGAETQYF. The chain employs TRBV6-5 and TRBJ2-5, with 9 bases aligning to TRBD2. Looked up from germline, CDR1 is MNHEY and CDR2 is SVGAGI. The CDR3 runs to 14 residues. Trimming cost V 2 bases and J 4 bases; bases outside gene matches: 2.

The V call is TRBV4-1, the J call TRBJ2-3, with D tentatively TRBD2 (6 bases). The CDR3 spans 16 residues. The V gene's germline CDR1 is MGHRA and CDR2 YSYEKL. Trimming shortened V by 0 bases and J by 2 bases, and 12 bases separated the two germline ends. DNA of the CDR3: TGCGCCAGCAGCCAAGAGAGTCGGGGGAACACAGATACGCAGTATTTT. It codes for CASSQESRGNTDTQYF.

CDR3: CASSLSVGNTIYF. For the CDR3, the DNA is TGTGCCAGCAGTCTGAGCGTTGGAAACACCATATATTTT. This chain uses TRBV6-6 with TRBJ1-3; D is undetermined. The germline gives CDR1 MNHNY, CDR2 SVGAGI (reference sequence). Trimming removed 5 bases from V and 3 bases from J, with 8 bases in between. The CDR3 runs 13 residues.

The genes are TRBV4-3 and TRBJ2-1; 15 bases line up with TRBD2. This CDR3 contains 16 residues. The germline V gene has CDR1 LGHNA and CDR2 YSLEER. V lost 4 bases, J lost 8 bases, and 6 bases stayed unmatched. CDR3 in amino acids: CASSPGTSGGKDEQFF. The CDR3 DNA is TGCGCCAGCAGCCCCGGGACTAGCGGGGGGAAGGATGAGCAGTTCTTC.

The V and J genes are TRBV7-9 and TRBJ2-1; 7 bases agree with TRBD2. Germline V gives CDR1 SEHNR, CDR2 FQNEAQ (reference sequence). The CDR3 contains 15 residues. Losses at the gene ends were 5 bases for V and 7 bases for J; bases not matched to a gene: 11. The CDR3 reads CASSPPGGSQNEQFF. CDR3 DNA sequence: TGTGCCAGCAGCCCCCCTGGCGGGAGTCAGAATGAGCAGTTCTTC.

The V gene is TRBV7-6, the J gene TRBJ1-2; 9 nucleotides align to TRBD1. This CDR3 spans 14 amino acids. Per the germline V gene, CDR1 is SGHVS and CDR2 is FNYEAQ. The ends lost 5 bases at V and 7 bases at J; junction bases unmatched: 8. The CDR3 here is CASSAGTGRVGYTF. Here the CDR3 DNA reads TGTGCCAGCAGCGCCGGGACAGGGCGGGTTGGCTACACCTTC.

The rearrangement joins TRBV29-1 to TRBJ1-4; D perhaps matches TRBD1 (5 bases). From germline, CDR1 is SQVTM and CDR2 ANQGSEA. V was pared by 6 bases and J by 1 base, with 9 bases between. The CDR3 runs to 13 residues. The CDR3 is CSVSGRTNEKLFF. As DNA, the CDR3 is TGCAGCGTGTCAGGGCGAACTAATGAAAAACTGTTTTTT. Complete variable domain (other parts from reference TRBV29-1 and TRBJ1-4): SAVISQKPSRDICQRGTSLTIQCQVDSQVTMMFWYRQQPGQSLTLIATANQGSEATYESGFVIDKFPISRPNLTFSTLTVSNMSPEDSSIYLCSVSGRTNEKLFFGSGTQLSVL.

The chain couples TRBV6-6 to TRBJ1-1; D might be TRBD1 (6 bases). The CDR3 consists of 15 residues. With 6 bases removed from V and 2 bases from J, the gap between germline ends came to 16 bases. The germline CDR1 and CDR2 sequences are MNHNY and SVGAGI (reference sequence). Here the CDR3 DNA reads TGTGCCAGCAGAAAACCCCGGGACATAAACACTGAAGCTTTCTTT. Translation: CASRKPRDINTEAFF.

V and J are TRBV19 and TRBJ1-5, with D possibly being TRBD1 (5 bases). Trimming took off 3 bases at V and 6 bases at J, with 15 bases between the two ends. Germline assignment: CDR1 LNHDA and CDR2 SQIVND (reference sequence). This CDR3 comprises 15 residues. The CDR3 sequence is CASSIGAGGGQPQHF. The CDR3 bases are TGTGCCAGTAGTATTGGGGCAGGCGGTGGTCAGCCCCAGCATTTT.

The chain employs TRBV15 and TRBJ2-3, with TRBD2 identical over 11 bases. The CDR3 runs to 16 residues. The germline V gene encodes CDR1 LNHNV and CDR2 YYDKDF (reference sequence). The trim removed 3 bases at V and 2 bases at J, leaving 4 bases unmatched. The CDR3 sequence is CATSRGSGRVTDTQYF. The CDR3 DNA sequence: TGTGCCACCAGCAGGGGTAGCGGGAGGGTCACAGATACGCAGTATTTT.

The chain recombines TRBV6-5 with TRBJ2-7; the D is unclear. Deletions cut 6 bases from V and 1 base from J, with 16 bases between. Germline CDR1 and CDR2: MNHEY and SVGAGI. This CDR3 region has 15 residues. The CDR3 reads CASSKSEAFSYEQYF. The DNA for the CDR3 is TGTGCCAGCAGCAAGTCTGAGGCCTTTTCCTACGAGCAGTACTTC.

On this clone: At one of its ends the junction is not consistent with the germline gene, which may arise from a read error. The V gene is TRBV30, the J gene TRBJ1-2, with D tentatively TRBD1 (5 bases). Germline V gene data show CDR1 as GTSNPN and CDR2 as SVGIG (reference sequence). This CDR3 spans 11 amino acids. In nucleotides, the CDR3 is TGTGCCTGGAGGGGGGGACCGGGGGTTTCCTTC. Protein sequence: CAWRGGPGVSF.

The chain employs TRBV18 and TRBJ1-4, with D perhaps matching TRBD1 (5 bases). This CDR3 contains 15 residues. V was pared by 5 bases and J by 7 bases, with 17 bases between. CDR1 and CDR2 (germline): KGHSH, LQKENI. CDR3 in DNA: TGTGCCAGCTCATCCCAGGGTGGTCTTAGTGAAAAACTGTTTTTT. Protein: CASSSQGGLSEKLFF.

This chain links TRBV5-1 with TRBJ2-1, with TRBD2 identical over 8 bases. The germline V gene encodes CDR1 SGHRS and CDR2 YFSETQ. Trimming at V came to 1 base and at J to 4 bases, leaving 4 bases not matched to a gene. The CDR3 totals 15 residues. CDR3 coding DNA: TGCGCCAGCAGCTTGAGTAGCGGGACGTACAATGAGCAGTTCTTC. Encoded protein: CASSLSSGTYNEQFF.

The rearrangement joins TRBV15 to TRBJ2-1; possible D gene TRBD2, 6 bases. CDR1 and CDR2 (germline): LNHNV, YYDKDF (reference sequence). CDR3 length equals 16 residues. The V end lost 0 bases, the J end lost 9 bases, and 18 bases lay between the germline ends. For the CDR3, the DNA is TGTGCCACCAGCAGAGATCCCCCCAACAGGAGGGGTGAGCAGTTCTTC. Its protein product is CATSRDPPNRRGEQFF.

This clone was counted only a few times. The V call is TRBV20-1, the J call TRBJ1-6; a weak D match, TRBD1 (5 bases). The CDR3 totals 11 residues. The germline V gene encodes CDR1 DFQATT and CDR2 SNEGSKA (reference sequence). The V gene lost 6 bases and the J gene lost 11 bases, with 11 bases spanning the gap. The DNA of the CDR3 is TGCAGTGCGACCATGGGGCCACCCCTCCACTTT. This translates into CSATMGPPLHF.

J is TRBJ2-7 and V is TRBV7-9, with D maybe TRBD2 (5 bases). Trimming took off 3 bases at V and 7 bases at J, with 16 bases between the two ends. The germline CDR1 and CDR2 sequences are SEHNR and FQNEAQ (reference sequence). This CDR3 has 14 residues. Written as DNA, the CDR3 is TGTGCCAGCAGCTTCGGCCCGGGATTTTATGAGCAGTACTTC. This codes for CASSFGPGFYEQYF.

The chain joins TRBV28 to TRBJ1-5, with D tentatively TRBD1 (5 bases). The CDR3 is made up of 14 amino acids. V lost 7 bases, J lost 3 bases, and 13 bases lay in between. CDR1 and CDR2 from the germline V gene are MDHEN and SYDVKM. The CDR3 is CASTSGKTNQPQHF. CDR3 nucleotide sequence: TGTGCCAGCACCTCAGGGAAGACCAATCAGCCCCAGCATTTT. The full variable domain, its missing parts supplied by reference TRBV28 and TRBJ1-5, is DVKVTQSSRYLVKRTGEKVFLECVQDMDHENMFWYRQDPGLGLRLIYFSYDVKMKEKGDIPEGYSVSREKKERFSLILESASTNQTSMYLCASTSGKTNQPQHFGDGTRLSIL.

J is TRBJ1-4 and V is TRBV27; 8 nucleotides match TRBD1. The CDR3 runs 19 residues. Germline V gene data show CDR1 as MNHEY and CDR2 as SMNVEV (reference sequence). With 5 bases clipped from V and 0 bases from J, the junction kept 14 bases outside the gene matches. CDR3 amino acids: CASSRSRDRRSTTNEKLFF. CDR3 nucleotide sequence: TGTGCCAGCAGTCGGTCCCGGGACAGGAGATCGACAACTAATGAAAAACTGTTTTTT.

This chain joins TRBV6-5 and TRBJ1-2; 7 nucleotides match TRBD1. The junction had 9 bases not matched to a gene; V was cut back by 7 bases and J by 1 base. This CDR3 comprises 15 residues. Germline V gene sequence: CDR1 MNHEY, CDR2 SVGAGI. CDR3 sequence: CASTPGTAYNYGYTF. CDR3 nucleotide sequence: TGTGCCAGCACCCCAGGGACAGCCTATAACTATGGCTACACCTTC.

The chain links TRBV6-5 to TRBJ2-7; TRBD1 matches 7 bases. In germline, CDR1 is MNHEY, CDR2 SVGAGI. V was pared by 6 bases and J by 5 bases, with 13 bases of the junction left unmatched. The CDR3 totals 15 residues. CDR3 sequence: CASSRPSQQGNEQYF. CDR3 sequence (DNA): TGTGCCAGCAGCCGACCCTCGCAACAGGGGAACGAGCAGTACTTC.

The V call is TRBV7-3, the J call TRBJ2-7; TRBD2 agrees at 14 bases. The CDR3 is 16 residues long. With V trimmed by 5 bases and J by 5 bases, 8 bases remained unmatched. Germline CDR1 SGHTA, CDR2 FQGTGA. The CDR3 nucleotides are TGTGCCAGCAGCCCAAGGGGACTAGCGGGAGTTCACGAGCAGTACTTC. This sequence encodes CASSPRGLAGVHEQYF.